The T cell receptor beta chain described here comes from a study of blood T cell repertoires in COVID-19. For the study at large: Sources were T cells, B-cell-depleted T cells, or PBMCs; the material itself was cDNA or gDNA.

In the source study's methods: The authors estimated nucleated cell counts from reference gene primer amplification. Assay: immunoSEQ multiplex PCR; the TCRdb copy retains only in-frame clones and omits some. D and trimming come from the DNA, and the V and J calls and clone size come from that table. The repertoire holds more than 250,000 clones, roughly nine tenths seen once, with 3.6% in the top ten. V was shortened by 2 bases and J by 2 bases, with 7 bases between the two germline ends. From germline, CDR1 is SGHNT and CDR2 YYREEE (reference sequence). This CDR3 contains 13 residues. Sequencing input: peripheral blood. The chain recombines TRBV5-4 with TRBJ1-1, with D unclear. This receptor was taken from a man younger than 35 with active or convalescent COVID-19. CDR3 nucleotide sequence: TGTGCCAGCAGCTTATGGGCCAACACTGAAGCTTTCTTT. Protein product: CASSLWANTEAFF.